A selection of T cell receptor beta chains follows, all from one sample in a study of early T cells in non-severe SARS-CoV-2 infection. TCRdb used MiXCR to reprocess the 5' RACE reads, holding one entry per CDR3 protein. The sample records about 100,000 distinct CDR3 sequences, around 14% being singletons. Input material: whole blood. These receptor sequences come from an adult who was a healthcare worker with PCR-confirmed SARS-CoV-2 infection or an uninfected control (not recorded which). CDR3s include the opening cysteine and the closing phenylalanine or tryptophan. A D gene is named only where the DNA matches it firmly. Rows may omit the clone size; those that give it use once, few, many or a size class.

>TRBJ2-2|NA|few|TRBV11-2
CASSPIQGTNTGELFF
TGTGCCAGCAGCCCTATCCAGGGGACGAACACCGGGGAGCTGTTTTTT
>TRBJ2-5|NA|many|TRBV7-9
CASSLRSGEETQYF
TGTGCCAGCAGCTTAAGGTCGGGGGAAGAGACCCAGTACTTC
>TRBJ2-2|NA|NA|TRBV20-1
CSCYGGDGGTPNTGELFF
TGCAGCTGCTACGGGGGCGACGGCGGGACTCCGAACACCGGGGAGCTGTTTTTT
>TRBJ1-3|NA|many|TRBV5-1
CASSLGTGSSGNTIYF
TGCGCCAGCAGCTTGGGAACAGGGAGCTCTGGAAACACCATATATTTT
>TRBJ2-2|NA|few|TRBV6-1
CASSEALPGGAGELFF
TGTGCCAGCAGTGAAGCGCTGCCAGGTGGGGCCGGGGAGCTGTTTTTT
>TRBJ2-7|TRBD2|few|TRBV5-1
CASSPSSGVHEQYF
TGCGCCAGCAGCCCCTCTAGCGGTGTCCACGAGCAGTACTTC
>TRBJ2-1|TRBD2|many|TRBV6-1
CATGLAGGPGEQFF
TGTGCCACGGGACTAGCGGGAGGGCCGGGTGAGCAGTTCTTC
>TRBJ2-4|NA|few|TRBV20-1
CSARVGTIQYF
TGCAGTGCTAGAGTGGGAACCATTCAGTACTTC
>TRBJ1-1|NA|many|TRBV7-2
CASSLVRMVDTEAFF
TGTGCCAGCAGCTTAGTAAGGATGGTGGACACTGAAGCTTTCTTT
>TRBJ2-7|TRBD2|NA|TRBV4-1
CASSRTTSGSSSYEQYF
TGCGCCAGCAGCCGAACTACCAGCGGGAGTAGCTCCTACGAGCAGTACTTC
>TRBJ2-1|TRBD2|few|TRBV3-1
CASSLSPGRAGDEQFF
TGTGCCAGCAGCCTGAGCCCCGGGAGGGCGGGGGATGAGCAGTTCTTC
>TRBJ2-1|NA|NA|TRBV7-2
CASSLLYRGDNEQFF
TGTGCCAGCAGCTTATTATATCGCGGCGACAATGAGCAGTTCTTC
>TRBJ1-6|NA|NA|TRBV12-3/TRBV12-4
CASSLEGRSPLHF
TGTGCCAGCAGTTTGGAGGGTAGGTCACCCCTCCACTTT
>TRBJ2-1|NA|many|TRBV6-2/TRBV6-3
CASSFPGTLGSYNEQFF
TGTGCCAGCAGTTTCCCCGGGACTCTCGGCTCCTACAATGAGCAGTTCTTC
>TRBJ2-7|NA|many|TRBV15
CATSRDLGYEQYF
TGTGCCACCAGCAGAGATCTCGGGTACGAGCAGTACTTC
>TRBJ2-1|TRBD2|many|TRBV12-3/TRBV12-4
CASSKPGLANEQFF
TGTGCCAGCAGTAAGCCGGGACTAGCCAATGAGCAGTTCTTC
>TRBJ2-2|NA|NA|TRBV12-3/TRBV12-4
CASSQNFGELFF
TGTGCCAGCAGCCAGAATTTCGGGGAGCTGTTTTTT
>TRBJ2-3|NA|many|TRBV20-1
CSAGGPGVSDTQYF
TGCAGTGCTGGGGGTCCGGGAGTATCAGATACGCAGTATTTT
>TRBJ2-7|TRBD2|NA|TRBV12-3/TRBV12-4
CASSRLKSGGKQYF
TGTGCCAGCAGCCGCCTTAAGTCCGGGGGGAAGCAGTACTTC
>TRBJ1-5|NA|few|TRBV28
CASLLEGPNQPQHF
TGTGCCAGCCTACTGGAGGGGCCGAATCAGCCCCAGCATTTT
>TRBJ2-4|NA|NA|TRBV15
CATSRDEQTLHF
TGTGCCACCAGCAGAGATGAACAGACCCTACACTTC
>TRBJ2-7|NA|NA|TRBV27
CASSSPPGEQYF
TGTGCCAGCAGTTCCCCCCCCGGCGAGCAGTACTTC
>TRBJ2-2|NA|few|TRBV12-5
CASGLVSRTAANTGELFF
TGTGCTAGTGGTTTGGTCTCCAGGACAGCCGCGAACACCGGGGAGCTGTTTTTT
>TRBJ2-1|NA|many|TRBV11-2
CASSSARAGRYQNEQFF
TGTGCCAGCAGCTCAGCCAGGGCGGGACGCTACCAGAATGAGCAGTTCTTC
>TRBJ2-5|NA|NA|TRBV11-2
CASSPYTPGGAGCKETQYF
TGTGCCAGCAGCCCATATACCCCCGGGGGCGCGGGGTGTAAAGAGACCCAGTACTTC
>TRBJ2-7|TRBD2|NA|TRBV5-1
CASSHGTSGSGSYEQYF
TGCGCCAGCAGCCACGGGACTAGCGGGAGTGGGTCCTACGAGCAGTACTTC
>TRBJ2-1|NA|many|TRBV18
CASSPAGSYNEQFF
TGTGCCAGCTCACCCGCAGGCTCCTACAATGAGCAGTTCTTC
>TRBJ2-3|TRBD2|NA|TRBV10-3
CAISVRGGGTDTQYF
TGTGCCATCAGTGTTCGCGGGGGAGGCACAGATACGCAGTATTTT
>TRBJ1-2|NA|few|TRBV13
CASSRQYYGYTF
TGTGCCAGCAGCCGACAATACTATGGCTACACCTTC
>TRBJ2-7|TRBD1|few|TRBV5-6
CASRLRDRGYYEQYF
TGTGCCAGCAGGCTCCGGGACAGGGGATACTACGAGCAGTACTTC
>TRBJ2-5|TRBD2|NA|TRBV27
CASSSALADYQETQYF
TGTGCCAGCAGTTCGGCGCTAGCGGATTACCAAGAGACCCAGTACTTC
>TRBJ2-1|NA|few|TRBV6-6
CASSYTPTGPYNEQFF
TGTGCCAGCAGTTACACACCAACCGGTCCCTACAATGAGCAGTTCTTC
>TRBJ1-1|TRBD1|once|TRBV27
CASSLEGGGSPAFF
TGTGCCAGCAGTTTAGAAGGGGGCGGAAGTCCAGCTTTCTTT
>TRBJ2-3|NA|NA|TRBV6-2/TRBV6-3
CASSYLKERRGAFDTQYF
TGTGCCAGCAGTTACCTCAAAGAGAGAAGGGGGGCTTTTGATACGCAGTATTTT
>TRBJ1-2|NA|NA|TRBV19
CASTATGQFGYTF
TGTGCCAGTACCGCGACAGGCCAATTTGGCTACACCTTC
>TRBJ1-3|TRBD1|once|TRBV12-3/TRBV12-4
CASSQQTGVGNTIYF
TGTGCCAGCAGCCAACAGACAGGGGTTGGAAACACCATATATTTT
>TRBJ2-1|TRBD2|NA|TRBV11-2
CASSITAGRVNEQFF
TGTGCCAGCAGCATAACAGCGGGGCGGGTCAATGAGCAGTTCTTC
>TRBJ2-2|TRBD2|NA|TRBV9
CASSLTTSSNTGELFF
TGTGCCAGCAGCCTAACGACTAGCTCGAACACCGGGGAGCTGTTTTTT
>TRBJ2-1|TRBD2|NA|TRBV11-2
CASSLMTSSYNEQFF
TGTGCCAGCAGCTTAATGACTAGCAGCTACAATGAGCAGTTCTTC
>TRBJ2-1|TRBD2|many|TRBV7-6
CASSLGRLAGGSYYNEQFF
TGTGCCAGCAGCTTAGGTAGGCTAGCGGGAGGGAGCTACTACAATGAGCAGTTCTTC
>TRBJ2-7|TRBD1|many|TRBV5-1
CASQRGDRGLGGLYEQYF
TGCGCCAGCCAAAGGGGGGACAGGGGGCTTGGCGGACTCTACGAGCAGTACTTC
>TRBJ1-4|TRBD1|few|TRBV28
CASRGTGFRKLFF
TGTGCCAGCAGGGGGACAGGGTTTAGAAAACTGTTTTTT
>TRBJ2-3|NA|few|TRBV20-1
CSVAGRSTDTQYF
TGCAGTGTGGCGGGACGGAGCACAGATACGCAGTATTTT
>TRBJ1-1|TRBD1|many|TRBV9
CASSGRTGRAFF
TGTGCCAGCAGCGGACGGACAGGGCGGGCTTTCTTT
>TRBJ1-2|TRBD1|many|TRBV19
CASSSGTGGLYGYTF
TGTGCCAGTAGTTCCGGGACAGGGGGACTCTATGGCTACACCTTC
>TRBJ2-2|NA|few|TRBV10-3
CAMRGPLNTGELFF
TGTGCCATGAGAGGCCCCCTGAACACCGGGGAGCTGTTTTTT
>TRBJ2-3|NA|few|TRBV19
CASSIRGTQNKFNTQYF
TGTGCCAGTAGTATTCGGGGGACCCAAAACAAGTTTAATACGCAGTATTTT
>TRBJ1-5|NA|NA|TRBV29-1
CSVGRDIGQPQHF
TGCAGCGTTGGCAGGGATATCGGGCAGCCCCAGCATTTT
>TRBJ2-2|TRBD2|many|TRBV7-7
CASSKSGTSVPGELFF
TGTGCCAGCAGCAAATCCGGGACTAGCGTCCCCGGGGAGCTGTTTTTT
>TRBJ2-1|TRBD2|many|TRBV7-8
CASSSRLAGGPHEQFF
TGTGCCAGCAGCTCCAGACTAGCGGGAGGGCCCCATGAGCAGTTCTTC
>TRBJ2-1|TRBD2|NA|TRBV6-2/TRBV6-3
CASKKVAGVNSYNEQFF
TGTGCCAGCAAGAAGGTAGCGGGAGTGAACTCCTACAATGAGCAGTTCTTC
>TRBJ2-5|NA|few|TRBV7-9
CASSSLASAVETQYF
TGTGCCAGCAGCTCCCTAGCGTCGGCCGTCGAGACCCAGTACTTC